Each of the 19 T cell receptor beta chains below was sequenced from the same sample in a study of blood T cell repertoires in COVID-19. TCRdb's table, derived via immunoSEQ multiplex PCR, lists solely in-frame clones and lacks some. The data show around 250,000 clones, roughly 80% seen once. Sequencing was carried out using peripheral blood. These receptors originate from a woman aged 18-30 years with acute or convalescent COVID-19.

This clone was seen a single time. The V call is TRBV15, the J call TRBJ2-3; 10 nucleotides match TRBD2. V dropped 0 bases and J dropped 4; count of bases not matched to a gene: 4. The germline gives CDR1 LNHNV, CDR2 YYDKDF (reference sequence). This CDR3 is built from 16 residues. This CDR3 reads CATSRDWTSGADTQYF. The CDR3 region has the DNA TGTGCCACCAGCAGAGACTGGACTAGCGGAGCAGATACGCAGTATTTT.

This clone showed up just a few times. The chain is built from TRBV6-7 and TRBJ2-7; 8 bases map to TRBD2. TRBV6-7 is reported as an ORF; its role is uncertain. The V and J ends lost 5 bases and 3 bases, in that order; junction bases with no gene match: 9. CDR3 length: 15 residues. The chain's CDR3 is CASSRPPTSVYEQYF. The CDR3 bases are TGTGCCAGCAGTAGGCCCCCGACTAGCGTCTACGAGCAGTACTTC.

A few counts support this clone. The V call is TRBV6-5, the J call TRBJ1-2, with D perhaps TRBD1 (5 bases). V lost 6 bases to trimming and J lost 5 bases, with 13 bases between them. Germline-derived CDR1 and CDR2 are MNHEY and SVGAGI. The CDR3 totals 13 residues. In DNA form, the CDR3 reads TGTGCCAGCAGGGTCCTTGGGACTTATGGCTACACCTTC. It encodes CASRVLGTYGYTF.

This sequence joins TRBV2 and TRBJ2-1, with D possibly matching TRBD1 (6 bases). The CDR3 extends over 16 amino acids. Per germline, CDR1 SNHLY and CDR2 FYNNEI. Trimming took off 4 bases at V and 3 bases at J, with 16 bases between the two ends. The CDR3 region is CASSVTGQLNYNEQFF. CDR3 sequence (DNA): TGTGCCAGCAGTGTTACAGGGCAGCTAAACTACAATGAGCAGTTCTTC.

As DNA, the CDR3 is TGTGCCAGCAGCCCCCACGGGGGGGCCTACGAGCAGTACTTC. Amino acids: CASSPHGGAYEQYF. The chain carries TRBV11-3 and TRBJ2-7, with 8 bases fitting TRBD2. The ends lost 5 bases at V and 2 bases at J; junction bases unmatched: 5. Germline V gene data show CDR1 as SGHNT and CDR2 as YENEEA. The CDR3 runs 14 residues.

V usage is TRBV6-5 and J usage is TRBJ2-5; the D gene is possibly TRBD1 (7 bases). The CDR3 has 14 residues. Germline V gene sequence: CDR1 MNHEY, CDR2 SVGAGI. The V end was cut by 4 bases, the J end by 5 bases, with 14 bases between. The CDR3 spells CASSWGTAGETQYF. Written as DNA, the CDR3 is TGTGCCAGCAGTTGGGGGACAGCGGGCGAGACCCAGTACTTC.

The chain uses TRBV14 and TRBJ2-7; 9 bases agree with TRBD1. Unmatched junction bases numbered 6, after V lost 3 bases and J lost 3 bases. Per the germline V gene, CDR1 is SGHDN and CDR2 is FVKESK. CDR3 size: 15 residues. CDR3 amino acids: CASSHPRTGVYEQYF. CDR3 DNA: TGTGCCAGCAGCCACCCTAGGACAGGGGTCTACGAGCAGTACTTC.

The chain employs TRBV6-5 and TRBJ1-1, with 9 bases fitting TRBD1. Germline CDR1 reads MNHEY; CDR2 reads SVGAGI. Losses at the gene ends were 5 bases for V and 5 bases for J; bases not matched to a gene: 9. This CDR3 is built from 15 residues. Written as DNA, the CDR3 is TGTGCCAGCAGTAACGGGACAGGGTTTCTAACTGAAGCTTTCTTT. As protein: CASSNGTGFLTEAFF.

The chain carries TRBV24-1 and TRBJ2-7; 7 nucleotides align to TRBD1. This CDR3 has 15 amino acids. Germline values: CDR1 KGHDR, CDR2 SFDVKD. The trim removed 4 bases at V and 0 bases at J, leaving 5 bases unmatched. This CDR3 is CATSDPGQTSYEQYF. As DNA, the CDR3 is TGTGCCACCAGTGACCCGGGACAGACCTCCTACGAGCAGTACTTC.

The rearrangement links TRBV10-2 to TRBJ1-3; D remains unclear. In germline, CDR1 is WSHSY, CDR2 SAAADI. With 8 bases removed from V and 3 bases from J, the gap between germline ends came to 5 bases. CDR3 length: 11 amino acids. The CDR3, as DNA: TGCGCCAGCCGAGGTGGAAACACCATATATTTT. It specifies CASRGGNTIYF.

V and J are TRBV29-1 and TRBJ1-2, with D possibly TRBD1 on 5 matching bases. Germline-derived CDR1 and CDR2 are SQVTM and ANQGSEA. V was clipped by 6 bases and J by 4 bases, with 12 bases between them. CDR3 length: 12 residues. The CDR3 spells CSVLSGPYGYTF. DNA for the CDR3: TGCAGCGTCCTTTCAGGGCCCTATGGCTACACCTTC.

The V and J genes are TRBV30 and TRBJ2-2; D unresolved. The CDR3 length is 15 residues. Per the germline V gene, CDR1 is GTSNPN and CDR2 is SVGIG (reference sequence). V was shortened by 0 bases and J by 7 bases, with 15 bases between the two germline ends. In DNA, the CDR3 is TGTGCCTGGAGTGTACTATCTCTCCCCCTCGGGGAGCTGTTTTTT. It translates to CAWSVLSLPLGELFF.

Only a few counts were recorded for this clone. V and J are TRBV7-9 and TRBJ1-2, with D possibly TRBD1 on 5 matching bases. Germline V gene lookup returns CDR1 SEHNR and CDR2 FQNEAQ (reference sequence). Trimming shortened V by 1 base and J by 1 base, and 13 bases separated the two germline ends. The CDR3 is made up of 16 amino acids. The CDR3 is CASSLDGAYINYGYTF. CDR3 in DNA: TGTGCCAGCAGCTTAGATGGGGCATATATTAACTATGGCTACACCTTC.

This chain joins TRBV5-1 and TRBJ2-7, with 7 bases fitting TRBD1. J gave up 0 bases and V 4 bases, and 13 bases lay outside the gene matches. There are 17 residues in the CDR3. Per germline, CDR1 SGHRS and CDR2 YFSETQ. CDR3 coding DNA: TGCGCCAGCAGCGCATGGGACAGAAACCTAACCTCCTACGAGCAGTACTTC. Encoded protein: CASSAWDRNLTSYEQYF.

The chain uses TRBV6-5 and TRBJ1-4; tentative D call: TRBD1 (6 bases). The CDR3 runs 14 residues. The ends were cut back, 4 bases at V and 5 bases at J, with 11 bases in the middle. Per germline, CDR1 MNHEY and CDR2 SVGAGI. CDR3 DNA: TGTGCCAGCAGTTCAGGACAGACAAATGAAAAACTGTTTTTT. Residues: CASSSGQTNEKLFF.

The chain's CDR3 is CASSRPSAQETQYF. The CDR3 DNA sequence: TGTGCCAGCAGTCGGCCTAGCGCCCAAGAGACCCAGTACTTC. This chain links TRBV6-2 or TRBV6-3 with TRBJ2-5, with a weak D call TRBD2 (6 bases). V dropped 5 bases and J dropped 1 base, with 11 bases sitting between them. The CDR3 consists of 14 residues. The germline V gene has CDR1 MNHEY and CDR2 SVGEGT.

The V gene is TRBV5-4, the J gene TRBJ2-5, with a tentative D call TRBD2 (6 bases). This CDR3 is built from 12 residues. V was shortened by 4 bases and J by 5 bases, with 9 bases between the two germline ends. Germline values: CDR1 SGHNT, CDR2 YYREEE (reference sequence). In DNA, the CDR3 is TGTGCCAGCAGCCTGGAGGGGGAGACCCAGTACTTC. Its protein product is CASSLEGETQYF. The variable domain in full, completed from reference TRBV5-4 and TRBJ2-5, reads ETGVTQSPTHLIKTRGQQVTLRCSSQSGHNTVSWYQQALGQGPQFIFQYYREEENGRGNFPPRFSGLQFPNYSSELNVNALELDDSALYLCASSLEGETQYFGPGTRLLVL.

V usage is TRBV19 and J usage is TRBJ1-4, with a possible D match to TRBD1 (6 bases). The CDR3 covers 15 residues. Germline V gene sequence: CDR1 LNHDA, CDR2 SQIVND (reference sequence). V gave up 7 bases and J gave up 5 bases, with 17 bases separating them. The CDR3 region is CASNRLGTRNEKLFF. The CDR3 DNA sequence: TGTGCCAGTAACAGGTTGGGGACAAGGAATGAAAAACTGTTTTTT.

A few counts support this clone. The genes are TRBV24-1 and TRBJ1-6; 7 nucleotides line up with TRBD1. The CDR3 contains 16 residues. Trimming took 3 bases from V and 8 from J; bases not matched to a gene: 9. Germline V gene sequence: CDR1 KGHDR, CDR2 SFDVKD. CDR3 sequence (DNA): TGTGCCACCAGTGATGCCTACAGGGGATATGATTCACCCCTCCACTTT. It codes for CATSDAYRGYDSPLHF.